The 22 T cell receptor beta chains in this list originate from one sample, sequenced in a study of metastatic and nonmetastatic thyroid tumors. With MiXCR, TCRdb reprocessed the PCR reads. The sample yields 7,700 or so clones, roughly 33% seen once. Before thyroid surgery, none of the patients had received any treatment. The specimen was tumor tissue. The receptors were sampled from a female donor with papillary thyroid cancer or a benign thyroid nodule (not recorded which). Some clones in this sample may be carry-over from other donors' samples.

The chain recombines TRBV25-1 with TRBJ1-6; D is undetermined. The CDR3 consists of 14 residues. Deletions cut 2 bases from V and 11 bases from J, with 13 bases between. Germline assignment: CDR1 MGHDK and CDR2 SYGVNS. Here the CDR3 DNA reads TGTGCCAGCAGTGAAGGTTATGAGACGGCACCCCTCCACTTT. Translating gives CASSEGYETAPLHF. Full variable domain (outside the CDR3, taken from reference TRBV25-1 and TRBJ1-6): EADIYQTPRYLVIGTGKKITLECSQTMGHDKMYWYQQDPGMELHLIHYSYGVNSTEKGDLSSESTVSRIRTEHFPLTLESARPSHTSQYLCASSEGYETAPLHFGNGTRLTVT.

The chain couples TRBV7-8 to TRBJ2-7; D might be TRBD2 (5 bases). The CDR3 has 15 residues. CDR1 is SGHVS and CDR2 is FQNEAQ in the germline V gene. The V end lost 5 bases, the J end lost 2 bases, and 16 bases lay between the germline ends. The CDR3, as DNA: TGTGCCAGCAGCCCCCGGAGGACGGCAGCCTACGAGCAGTACTTC. Translating gives CASSPRRTAAYEQYF.

The V and J genes are TRBV11-2 and TRBJ1-6; D is perhaps TRBD1 (5 bases). CDR3 size: 17 residues. The germline V gene has CDR1 SGHAT and CDR2 FQNNGV. V lost 1 base and J lost 0, with 10 bases in between. Written as DNA, the CDR3 is TGTGCCAGCAGCTTAGTGGGGGTGAGCTCCTATAATTCACCCCTCCACTTT. It codes for CASSLVGVSSYNSPLHF.

This clone was seen more than once but under ten times. This chain uses TRBV18 with TRBJ1-2, with D possibly being TRBD1 (6 bases). The V gene lost 5 bases and the J gene lost 4 bases, with 14 bases spanning the gap. The CDR3 contains 14 residues. Germline CDR1 and CDR2: KGHSH and LQKENI. CDR3 amino acids: CASSLNVGAYGYTF. The CDR3 DNA reads TGTGCCAGCTCATTAAACGTGGGGGCCTATGGCTACACCTTC.

This clone is judged medium-sized (0.01 to 0.1%). The V gene is TRBV4-1, the J gene TRBJ1-2; possibly TRBD1 for D (6 bases). Germline V gene sequence: CDR1 MGHRA, CDR2 YSYEKL. Between the trimmed V and J ends, which lost 6 bases and 2 bases, there was a span of 13 bases. The CDR3 is 14 residues long. Written as DNA, the CDR3 is TGCGCCAGCAGGAACCAGGGGACCAACTATGGCTACACCTTC. Encoded protein: CASRNQGTNYGYTF.

This clone is labeled medium-sized. A single base separates this from a much larger clone, so it may be a read error. V and J are TRBV4-3 and TRBJ2-2, with 7 bases fitting TRBD2. The length of the CDR3 is 17 residues. Germline CDR1 LGHNA, CDR2 YSLEER. CDR3 coding DNA: TGCGCCGGCAGCCAATCCTTGACTAGCCCGAACACCGGGGAGCTGTTTTTT. Its protein product is CAGSQSLTSPNTGELFF.

V is TRBV11-2 and J is TRBJ2-2; 8 nucleotides line up with TRBD1. The V gene's germline CDR1 is SGHAT and CDR2 FQNNGV. Unmatched junction bases numbered 12, after V lost 5 bases and J lost 1 base. This CDR3 has 18 residues. This CDR3 reads CASSPSGGDRMNTGELFF. The CDR3 DNA sequence: TGTGCCAGCAGCCCCTCAGGGGGCGACCGAATGAACACCGGGGAGCTGTTTTTT.

The CDR3: CSATEVAGATDTQYF. The CDR3 DNA follows: TGCAGTGCCACGGAGGTAGCGGGGGCCACAGATACGCAGTATTTT. The V and J genes are TRBV20-1 and TRBJ2-3, with TRBD2 identical over 9 bases. V shed 6 bases and J 2 bases; nucleotides not matched to a gene: 9. This CDR3 contains 15 residues. CDR1 is DFQATT, CDR2 SNEGSKA, per germline (reference sequence).

In its sample, this clone is medium-sized (0.01 to 0.1%). The chain is built from TRBV27 and TRBJ2-7; a weak D match, TRBD2 (6 bases). Trimming removed 5 bases at V and 7 bases at J, with 21 bases between. Per the germline V gene, CDR1 is MNHEY and CDR2 is SMNVEV (reference sequence). This CDR3 is 15 amino acids long. The CDR3 nucleotides read TGTGCCAGCAGTCCTCAGGACCGGGGGTTTCGGGAGCAGTACTTC. Protein product: CASSPQDRGFREQYF.

CDR3 loop: CASSLGDREAGELFF. In DNA, the CDR3 is TGTGCCAGCAGTTTAGGGGACAGGGAGGCCGGGGAGCTGTTTTTT. J is TRBJ2-2 and V is TRBV12-3 or TRBV12-4; 9 nucleotides line up with TRBD1. The CDR3 covers 15 residues. Losses at the gene ends were 1 base for V and 6 bases for J; bases not matched to a gene: 3.

This clone was seen ten or more times. The chain employs TRBV20-1 and TRBJ2-4; TRBD2 agrees at 7 bases. Germline CDR1 reads DFQATT; CDR2 reads SNEGSKA (reference sequence). This CDR3 contains 15 residues. Trimming removed 6 bases from V and 6 bases from J; junction bases left unmatched: 14. The CDR3: CSATWTRRERNIQYF. CDR3 coding DNA: TGCAGTGCAACCTGGACTAGGCGAGAAAGAAACATTCAGTACTTC.

This clone was seen more than once but under ten times. The V gene is TRBV6-1, the J gene TRBJ1-5; D is perhaps TRBD1 (5 bases). The V gene's germline CDR1 is MNHNS and CDR2 SASEGT. This CDR3 region has 10 residues. V shed 8 bases and J shed 14 bases, with 13 bases lying between them. The CDR3: CASATSGEHF. The CDR3 DNA reads TGTGCCAGCGCCACGTCGGGGGAGCATTTT.

The rearrangement uses TRBV29-1 and TRBJ1-2; D gene ambiguous. CDR3 length: 12 amino acids. V shed 4 bases and J shed 4 bases, with 10 bases lying between them. In germline, CDR1 is SQVTM, CDR2 ANQGSEA. The CDR3 reads CSVGASVYGYTF. In DNA, the CDR3 is TGCAGCGTTGGGGCGTCAGTCTATGGCTACACCTTC.

This clone was counted only a few times. V usage is TRBV20-1 and J usage is TRBJ2-7; 13 positions match TRBD2. In germline, CDR1 is DFQATT, CDR2 SNEGSKA (reference sequence). Germline trimming cut 5 bases from V and 7 bases from J; bases unmatched to any gene: 11. The CDR3 contains 15 residues. CDR3 in amino acids: CSASIPGLAGREQYF. CDR3 sequence (DNA): TGCAGTGCTTCTATTCCGGGACTAGCGGGGCGGGAGCAGTACTTC.

The gene calls are TRBV5-1 and TRBJ2-7; TRBD2 is a possible D gene (5 bases). Trimming removed 3 bases at V and 0 bases at J, with 10 bases between. Germline V gene data show CDR1 as SGHRS and CDR2 as YFSETQ. The CDR3 has 14 residues. CDR3 residues: CASSSTSGSYEQYF. CDR3 DNA: TGCGCCAGCAGCTCTACGAGCGGCTCCTACGAGCAGTACTTC.

By share, this clone ranks as medium-sized (0.01 to 0.1%). The rearrangement uses TRBV30 and TRBJ1-4; 11 nucleotides match TRBD1. There are 14 residues in the CDR3. Germline V gives CDR1 GTSNPN, CDR2 SVGIG (reference sequence). V dropped 0 bases and J dropped 10; count of bases not matched to a gene: 4. CDR3: CAWSVRTGGAKLFF. The CDR3 DNA sequence: TGTGCCTGGAGTGTCCGGACAGGGGGCGCAAAACTGTTTTTT.

The chain links TRBV4-1 to TRBJ1-3, with 8 positions matching TRBD1. V was pared by 3 bases and J by 4 bases, with 5 bases of the junction left unmatched. CDR3 size: 15 residues. Germline values: CDR1 MGHRA, CDR2 YSYEKL. As DNA, the CDR3 is TGCGCCAGCAGCCAGGAGGACAGGGCCGGAAACACCATATATTTT. Encoded protein: CASSQEDRAGNTIYF.

The V call is TRBV19, the J call TRBJ1-1; D is undetermined. CDR1 is LNHDA and CDR2 is SQIVND in the germline V gene (reference sequence). The CDR3 loop spans 13 amino acids. Trimming took 5 bases from V and 6 from J, leaving 13 bases between them. CDR3 nucleotide sequence: TGTGCCAGTAGTGAGGAGGGCGCCGCTGAAGCTTTCTTT. Translation gives CASSEEGAAEAFF.

In this sample, this clone turned up many times. The chain recombines TRBV5-1 with TRBJ1-1, with TRBD1 matching 9 bases. Trimming at V came to 5 bases and at J to 4 bases, leaving 12 bases not matched to a gene. CDR3 length: 16 amino acids. CDR1 is SGHRS and CDR2 is YFSETQ in the germline V gene. CDR3 protein: CASRGGPGGQGTEAFF. CDR3 nucleotide sequence: TGCGCCAGCAGGGGGGGGCCGGGGGGACAGGGCACTGAAGCTTTCTTT.

This clone occurred a few times. This rearrangement joins TRBV5-1 to TRBJ2-5; D ambiguous. Germline CDR1 and CDR2: SGHRS and YFSETQ. Trimming pared 0 bases from V and 1 base from J, leaving 7 bases between. This CDR3 has 14 amino acids. The CDR3 is CASSLDRFQETQYF. CDR3 bases: TGCGCCAGCAGCTTGGATCGGTTCCAAGAGACCCAGTACTTC.

V and J are TRBV27 and TRBJ1-2, with TRBD1 matching over 8 bases. With 3 bases clipped from V and 8 bases from J, the junction kept 11 bases outside the gene matches. The CDR3 has 15 residues. CDR1 is MNHEY, CDR2 SMNVEV, per germline (reference sequence). This CDR3 is CASSFGGTGSLGYTF. The CDR3 region has the DNA TGTGCCAGCAGTTTCGGAGGGACAGGCTCCTTGGGCTACACCTTC.

This clone was observed a few times. The rearrangement uses TRBV9 and TRBJ1-2; 8 positions agree with TRBD1. Germline V gene data show CDR1 as SGDLS and CDR2 as YYNGEE. This CDR3 spans 16 amino acids. V dropped 0 bases and J dropped 5; count of bases not matched to a gene: 9. The chain's CDR3 is CASSVDPSGTGYGYTF. CDR3 bases: TGTGCCAGCAGCGTAGATCCGTCCGGGACAGGATATGGCTACACCTTC.